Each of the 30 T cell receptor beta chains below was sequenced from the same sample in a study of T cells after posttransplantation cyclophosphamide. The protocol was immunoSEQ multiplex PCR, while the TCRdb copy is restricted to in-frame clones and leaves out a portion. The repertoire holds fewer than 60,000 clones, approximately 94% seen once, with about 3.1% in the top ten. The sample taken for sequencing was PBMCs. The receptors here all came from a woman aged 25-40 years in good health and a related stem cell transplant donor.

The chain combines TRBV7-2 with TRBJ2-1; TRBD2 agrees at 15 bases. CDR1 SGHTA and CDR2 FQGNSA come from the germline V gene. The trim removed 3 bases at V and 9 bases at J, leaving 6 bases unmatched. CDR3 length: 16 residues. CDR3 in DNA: TGTGCCAGCAGCTTGAGGACTAGCGGGGGGGCGGGTGAGCAGTTCTTC. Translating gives CASSLRTSGGAGEQFF.

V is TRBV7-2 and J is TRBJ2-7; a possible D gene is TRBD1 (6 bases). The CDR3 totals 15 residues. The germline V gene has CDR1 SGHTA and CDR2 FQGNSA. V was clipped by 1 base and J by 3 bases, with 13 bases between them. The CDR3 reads CASSLGVVGGYEQYF. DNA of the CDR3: TGTGCCAGCAGCTTAGGAGTAGTAGGGGGCTACGAGCAGTACTTC.

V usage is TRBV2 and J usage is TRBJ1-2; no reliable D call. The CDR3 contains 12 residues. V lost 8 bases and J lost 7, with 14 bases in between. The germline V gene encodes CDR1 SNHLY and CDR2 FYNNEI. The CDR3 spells CASQQDKRGYTF. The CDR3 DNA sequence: TGTGCCAGCCAACAAGATAAACGTGGCTACACCTTC.

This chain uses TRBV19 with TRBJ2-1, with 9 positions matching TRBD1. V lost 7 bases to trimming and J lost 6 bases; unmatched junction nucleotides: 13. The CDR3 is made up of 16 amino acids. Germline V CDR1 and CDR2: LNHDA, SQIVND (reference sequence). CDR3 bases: TGTGCCAGTATAGGAAGACAGGGGGTGCGGAGCAATGAGCAGTTCTTC. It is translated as CASIGRQGVRSNEQFF.

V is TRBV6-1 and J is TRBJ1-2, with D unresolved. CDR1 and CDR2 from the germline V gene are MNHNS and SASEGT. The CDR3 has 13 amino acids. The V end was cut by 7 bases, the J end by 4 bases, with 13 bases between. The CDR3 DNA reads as TGTGCCAGCACACAGCATTCTTCCTATGGCTACACCTTC. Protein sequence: CASTQHSSYGYTF.

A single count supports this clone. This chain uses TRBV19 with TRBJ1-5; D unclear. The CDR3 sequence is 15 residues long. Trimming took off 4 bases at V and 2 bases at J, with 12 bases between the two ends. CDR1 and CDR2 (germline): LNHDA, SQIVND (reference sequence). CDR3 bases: TGTGCCAGTAGTAGGGAGGAGTTTGGCAATCAGCCCCAGCATTTT. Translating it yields CASSREEFGNQPQHF.

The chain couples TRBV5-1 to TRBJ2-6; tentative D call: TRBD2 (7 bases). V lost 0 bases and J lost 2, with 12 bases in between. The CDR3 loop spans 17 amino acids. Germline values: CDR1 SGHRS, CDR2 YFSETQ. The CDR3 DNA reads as TGCGCCAGCAGCTTGGCCTTGGGGGGGCCTGGGGCCAACGTCCTGACTTTC. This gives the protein CASSLALGGPGANVLTF.

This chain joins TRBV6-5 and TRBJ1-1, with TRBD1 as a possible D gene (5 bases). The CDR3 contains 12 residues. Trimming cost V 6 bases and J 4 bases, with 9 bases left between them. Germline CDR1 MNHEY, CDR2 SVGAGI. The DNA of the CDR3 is TGTGCCAGCAGCGACAGAGCCACTGAAGCTTTCTTT. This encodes CASSDRATEAFF.

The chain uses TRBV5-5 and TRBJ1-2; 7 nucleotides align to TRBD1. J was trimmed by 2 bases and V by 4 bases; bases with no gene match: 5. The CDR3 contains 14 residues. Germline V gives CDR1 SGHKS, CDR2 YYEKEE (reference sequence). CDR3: CASSPQGGNYGYTF. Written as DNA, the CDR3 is TGTGCCAGCAGCCCCCAGGGGGGCAACTATGGCTACACCTTC.

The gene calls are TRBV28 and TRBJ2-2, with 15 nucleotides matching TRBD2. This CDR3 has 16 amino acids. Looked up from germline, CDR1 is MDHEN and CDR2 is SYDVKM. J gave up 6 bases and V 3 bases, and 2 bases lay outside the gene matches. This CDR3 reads CASSLGTSGGSGELFF. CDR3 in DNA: TGTGCCAGCAGTTTGGGGACTAGCGGGGGGTCCGGGGAGCTGTTTTTT.

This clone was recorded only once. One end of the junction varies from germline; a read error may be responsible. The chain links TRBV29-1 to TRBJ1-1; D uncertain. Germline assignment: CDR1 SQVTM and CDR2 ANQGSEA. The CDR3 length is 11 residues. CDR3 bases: TGCAGCGTGGAAGCGAGGTGGAGAGCTTTCTTT. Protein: CSVEARWRAFF.

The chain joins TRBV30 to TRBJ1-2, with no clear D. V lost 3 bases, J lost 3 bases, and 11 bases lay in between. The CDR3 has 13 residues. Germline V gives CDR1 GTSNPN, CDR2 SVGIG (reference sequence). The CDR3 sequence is CAWSRGGDYGYTF. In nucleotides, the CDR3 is TGTGCCTGGAGCCGAGGAGGTGACTATGGCTACACCTTC.

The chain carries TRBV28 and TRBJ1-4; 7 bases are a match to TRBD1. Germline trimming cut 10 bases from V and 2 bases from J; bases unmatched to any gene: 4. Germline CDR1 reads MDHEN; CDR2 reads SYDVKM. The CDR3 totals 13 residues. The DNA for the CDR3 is TGTGCCATCCGGACAGGCACTAATGAAAAACTGTTTTTT. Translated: CAIRTGTNEKLFF.

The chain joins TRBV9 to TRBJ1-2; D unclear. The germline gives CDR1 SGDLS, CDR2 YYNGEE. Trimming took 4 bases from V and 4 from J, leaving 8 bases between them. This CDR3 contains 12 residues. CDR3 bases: TGTGCCAGCAGCCCAGACACCTATGGCTACACCTTC. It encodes CASSPDTYGYTF.

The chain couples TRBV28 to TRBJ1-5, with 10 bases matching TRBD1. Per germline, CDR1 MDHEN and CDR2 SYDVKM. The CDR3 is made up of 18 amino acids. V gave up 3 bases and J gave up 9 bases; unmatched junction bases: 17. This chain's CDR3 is CASSFISGGQGFLGPQHF. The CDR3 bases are TGTGCCAGCAGTTTTATCTCCGGGGGACAGGGGTTTTTGGGGCCCCAGCATTTT.

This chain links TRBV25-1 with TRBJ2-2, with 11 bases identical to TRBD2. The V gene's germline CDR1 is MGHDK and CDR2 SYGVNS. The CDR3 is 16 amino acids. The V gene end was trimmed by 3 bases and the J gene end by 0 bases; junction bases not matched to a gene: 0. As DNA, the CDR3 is TGTGCCAGCAGTGATAGCGGGGGGGCGAACACCGGGGAGCTGTTTTTT. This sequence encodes CASSDSGGANTGELFF. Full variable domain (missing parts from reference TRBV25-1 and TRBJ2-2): EADIYQTPRYLVIGTGKKITLECSQTMGHDKMYWYQQDPGMELHLIHYSYGVNSTEKGDLSSESTVSRIRTEHFPLTLESARPSHTSQYLCASSDSGGANTGELFFGEGSRLTVL.

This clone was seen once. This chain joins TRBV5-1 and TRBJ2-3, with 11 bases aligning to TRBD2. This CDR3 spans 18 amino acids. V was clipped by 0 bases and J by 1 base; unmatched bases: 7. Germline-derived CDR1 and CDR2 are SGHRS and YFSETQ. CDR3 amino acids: CASSLGILAGAGTDTQYF. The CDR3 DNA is TGCGCCAGCAGCTTGGGGATACTAGCGGGGGCGGGCACAGATACGCAGTATTTT.

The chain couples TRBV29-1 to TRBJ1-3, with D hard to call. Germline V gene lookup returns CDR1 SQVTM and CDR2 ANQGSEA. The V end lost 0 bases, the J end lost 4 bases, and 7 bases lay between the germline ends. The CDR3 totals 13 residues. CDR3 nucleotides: TGCAGCGTTGAAGATCCCAGGGGAAACACCATATATTTT. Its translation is CSVEDPRGNTIYF. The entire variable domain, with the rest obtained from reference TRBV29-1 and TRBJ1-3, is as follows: SAVISQKPSRDICQRGTSLTIQCQVDSQVTMMFWYRQQPGQSLTLIATANQGSEATYESGFVIDKFPISRPNLTFSTLTVSNMSPEDSSIYLCSVEDPRGNTIYFGEGSWLTVV.

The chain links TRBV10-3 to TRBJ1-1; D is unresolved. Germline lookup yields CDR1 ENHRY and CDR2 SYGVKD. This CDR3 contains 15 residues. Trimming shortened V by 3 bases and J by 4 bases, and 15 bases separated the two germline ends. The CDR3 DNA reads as TGTGCCATCAGTGACCCGCGCGGTTTTCGCACTGAAGCTTTCTTT. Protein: CAISDPRGFRTEAFF.

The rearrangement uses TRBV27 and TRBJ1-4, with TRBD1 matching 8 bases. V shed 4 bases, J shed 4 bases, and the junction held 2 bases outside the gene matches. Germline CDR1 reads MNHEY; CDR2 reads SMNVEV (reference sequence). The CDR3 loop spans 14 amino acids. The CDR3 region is CASSYRGNNEKLFF. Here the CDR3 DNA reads TGTGCCAGCAGTTACAGGGGGAATAATGAAAAACTGTTTTTT.

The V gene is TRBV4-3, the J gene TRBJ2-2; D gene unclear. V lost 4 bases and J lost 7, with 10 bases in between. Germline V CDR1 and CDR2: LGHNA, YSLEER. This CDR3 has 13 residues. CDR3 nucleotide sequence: TGCGCCAGCAGCCCCTCTACTATCGGGGAGCTGTTTTTT. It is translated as CASSPSTIGELFF.

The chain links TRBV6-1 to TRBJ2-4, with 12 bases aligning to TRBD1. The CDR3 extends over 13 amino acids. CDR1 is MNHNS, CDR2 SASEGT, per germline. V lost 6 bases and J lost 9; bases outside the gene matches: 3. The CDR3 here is CASRRGQGAIQYF. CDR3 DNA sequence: TGTGCCAGCAGGCGGGGACAGGGGGCCATTCAGTACTTC.

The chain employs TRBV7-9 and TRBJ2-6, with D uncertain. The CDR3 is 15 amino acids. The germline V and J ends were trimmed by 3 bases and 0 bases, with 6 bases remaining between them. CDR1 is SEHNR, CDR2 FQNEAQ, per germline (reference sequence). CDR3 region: CASSFQISGANVLTF. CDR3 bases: TGTGCCAGCAGCTTTCAAATCTCTGGGGCCAACGTCCTGACTTTC.

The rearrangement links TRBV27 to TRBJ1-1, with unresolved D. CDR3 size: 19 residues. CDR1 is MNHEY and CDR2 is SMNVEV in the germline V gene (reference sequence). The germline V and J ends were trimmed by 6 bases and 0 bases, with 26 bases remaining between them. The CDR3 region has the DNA TGTGCCAGCAGCCCGGAGGCGGGGAACTGGAGAACCATGAACACTGAAGCTTTCTTT. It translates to CASSPEAGNWRTMNTEAFF.

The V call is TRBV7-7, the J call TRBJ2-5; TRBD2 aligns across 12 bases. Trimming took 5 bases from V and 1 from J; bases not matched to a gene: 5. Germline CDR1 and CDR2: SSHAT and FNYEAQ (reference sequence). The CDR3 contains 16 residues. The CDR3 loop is CASSRGLAGPQETQYF. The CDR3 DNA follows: TGTGCCAGCAGCAGAGGACTAGCGGGGCCCCAAGAGACCCAGTACTTC.

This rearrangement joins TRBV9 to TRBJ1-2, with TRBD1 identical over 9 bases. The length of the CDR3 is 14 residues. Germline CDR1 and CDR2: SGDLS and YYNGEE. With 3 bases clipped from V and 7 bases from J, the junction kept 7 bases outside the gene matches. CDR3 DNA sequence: TGTGCCAGCAGCGAGGGGACAGGGTATCGTGGCTACACCTTC. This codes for CASSEGTGYRGYTF.

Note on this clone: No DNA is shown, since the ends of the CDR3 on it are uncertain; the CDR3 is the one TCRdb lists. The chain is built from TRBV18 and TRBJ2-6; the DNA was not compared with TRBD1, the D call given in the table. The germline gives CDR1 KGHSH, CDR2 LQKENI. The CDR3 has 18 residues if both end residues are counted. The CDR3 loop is CASSPLWQAHSGANVLTF.

For the CDR3, the DNA is TGTGCCAGCAACCACCTCCCGGGACAGGTGGTACGGACTGAAGCTTTCTTT. This sequence encodes CASNHLPGQVVRTEAFF. The V and J genes are TRBV27 and TRBJ1-1, with TRBD1 matching over 8 bases. Germline assignment: CDR1 MNHEY and CDR2 SMNVEV (reference sequence). The CDR3 is 17 amino acids. Losses at the gene ends were 7 bases for V and 5 bases for J; bases not matched to a gene: 18.

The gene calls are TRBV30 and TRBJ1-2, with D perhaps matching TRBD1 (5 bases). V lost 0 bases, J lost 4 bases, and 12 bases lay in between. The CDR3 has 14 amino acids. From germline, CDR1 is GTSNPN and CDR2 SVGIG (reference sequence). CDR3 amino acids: CAWSVTGAIYGYTF. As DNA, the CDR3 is TGTGCCTGGAGTGTAACAGGAGCTATCTATGGCTACACCTTC.

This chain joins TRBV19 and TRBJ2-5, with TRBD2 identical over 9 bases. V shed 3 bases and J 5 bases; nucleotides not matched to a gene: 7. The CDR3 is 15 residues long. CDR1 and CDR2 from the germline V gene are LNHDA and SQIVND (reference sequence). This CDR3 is CASSMGGGAWETQYF. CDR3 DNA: TGTGCCAGTAGTATGGGCGGGGGGGCTTGGGAGACCCAGTACTTC.